A selection of T cell receptor beta chains follows, all from one sample in a study of Graves' ophthalmopathy and Graves' hyperthyroidism. MiXCR, run by TCRdb on the multiplex PCR reads, gives a single entry per CDR3 protein. Of about 400,000 distinct CDR3 sequences in the sample, around 16% were seen once. The sequenced sample consisted of peripheral blood. All receptors derive from a woman in her late teens or twenties with Graves' ophthalmopathy. Both conserved end residues are part of each CDR3. The order of the fields is J gene, V gene, D gene, clone size, CDR3 DNA, CDR3 protein. D genes are given only for firm matches. A clone size is listed for some rows: how often the clone was seen (once, few, many), or a class if it is expanded.

TRBJ1-1,TRBV7-8,TRBD1,many,TGTGCCAGCAGCCCCAGCGCGGGACAGGGATCGAGAGCTGAAGCTTTCTTT,CASSPSAGQGSRAEAFF
TRBJ2-2,TRBV10-3,NA,many,TGTGCCATCAGTGAATGGGGAGCTCTCAACACCGGGGAGCTGTTTTTT,CAISEWGALNTGELFF
TRBJ2-5,TRBV6-5,NA,many,TGTGCCAGCAGTTATTCGAGGGTTTTCCAAGAGACCCAGTACTTC,CASSYSRVFQETQYF
TRBJ1-1,TRBV12-3/TRBV12-4,NA,many,TGTGCCAGCAGTAAAGAGGGGGGAACTGAAGCTTTCTTT,CASSKEGGTEAFF
TRBJ1-2,TRBV7-2,NA,NA,TGTGCCAGCAGCTTAGTGGGGATCGGGGGCTACACCTTC,CASSLVGIGGYTF
TRBJ2-5,TRBV12-3/TRBV12-4,NA,many,TGTGCCGGCAGTTTGTGGGGGAGCTTTGCGTACTTC,CAGSLWGSFAYF
TRBJ1-2,TRBV12-3/TRBV12-4,TRBD1,many,TGTGCCAGCAGACCCCGGGACAGGCCCTACTATGGCTACACCTTC,CASRPRDRPYYGYTF
TRBJ2-5,TRBV27,NA,many,TGTGCCAGCAGTTTAAACTCTAGGGGCGAGGAGACCCAGTACTTC,CASSLNSRGEETQYF
TRBJ1-5,TRBV28,NA,many,TGTGCCAGCAGCCAGTGGGTTCCTGCCCAGCATTTT,CASSQWVPAQHF
TRBJ1-1,TRBV19,NA,many,TGTGCCAGTAAGTCCCCAGGTAGTGGCAACACTGAAGCTTTCTTT,CASKSPGSGNTEAFF
TRBJ2-7,TRBV28,TRBD2,NA,TGTGCCAGCAGACTAGCGGGAGTTGCTTACGAGCAGTACTTC,CASRLAGVAYEQYF
TRBJ2-7,TRBV6-2/TRBV6-3,NA,many,TGTGCCAGCGCACCCCCACGGAGGGGCGGGGAGCAGTACTTC,CASAPPRRGGEQYF
TRBJ2-2,TRBV7-3,NA,many,TGTGCCAGCAGCTTATTCCGCGGGCCGAACACCGGGGAGCTGTTTTTT,CASSLFRGPNTGELFF
TRBJ1-3,TRBV9,NA,many,TGTGCCAGCAGCGTATCTACAGGGAACTCTGGAAACACCATATATTTT,CASSVSTGNSGNTIYF
TRBJ1-5,TRBV12-3/TRBV12-4,TRBD1,NA,TGTGCCAGCAGCCGGGACAGGGGGTTGCGGCCCCAGCATTTT,CASSRDRGLRPQHF
TRBJ2-7,TRBV7-6,TRBD2,many,TGTGCCAGCAGCGAGGCCGCTAGGACTAGCGGAGCCTACGAGCAGTACTTC,CASSEAARTSGAYEQYF
TRBJ2-6,TRBV5-1,NA,many,TGCGCCAGCACTGTGGGGCCCGGGGCCAACGTCCTGACTTTC,CASTVGPGANVLTF
TRBJ1-5,TRBV10-3,NA,many,TGTGCCATCAGCGGCGAATCAAATCAGCCCCAGCATTTT,CAISGESNQPQHF
TRBJ1-5,TRBV6-2/TRBV6-3,NA,many,TGTGCCAGCAGCCCTAATAGGCCAGGTGATAGCAATCAGCCCCAGCATTTT,CASSPNRPGDSNQPQHF
TRBJ1-3,TRBV6-1,NA,NA,TGTGCCAGCAGCCCTATGAGCTCTGGAAACACCATATATTTT,CASSPMSSGNTIYF
TRBJ2-7,TRBV12-3/TRBV12-4,TRBD1,NA,TGTGCCAGCAGTTACCGACAGGGGAACGAGCAGTACTTC,CASSYRQGNEQYF
TRBJ1-5,TRBV12-3/TRBV12-4,NA,NA,TGTGCCAGCACGCCCGTCGTGGGGGGGAATCAGCCCCAGCATTTT,CASTPVVGGNQPQHF
TRBJ2-7,TRBV6-5,TRBD2,many,TGTGCCAGCAGTAACCGACTAGCGGGGCCCTACGAGCAGTACTTC,CASSNRLAGPYEQYF
TRBJ2-2,TRBV11-3,NA,many,TGTGCCAGCAGCCGCAACACCGGGGAGCTGTTTTTT,CASSRNTGELFF
TRBJ1-2,TRBV9,TRBD1,NA,TGTGCCAGCAGCCCCCGGACAGGGTTTAACTATGGCTACACCTTC,CASSPRTGFNYGYTF
TRBJ2-2,TRBV9,TRBD2,many,TGTGCCAGCAGCGTAGGAGAGGGAGGGCGGACTAGCGGGGGGAACCGGGAGCTGTTTTTT,CASSVGEGGRTSGGNRELFF
TRBJ1-6,TRBV4-1,NA,NA,TGCGCCAGCAGCCAAGATCGAGACGGATATTCACCCCTCCACTTT,CASSQDRDGYSPLHF
TRBJ1-1,TRBV12-3/TRBV12-4,NA,many,TGTGCCAGCAGTTTAAGTGGTAAAGGCAGGGCGAACACTGAAGCTTTCTTT,CASSLSGKGRANTEAFF
TRBJ1-3,TRBV28,NA,many,TGTGCCAGTATTGGGGACCACACCATATATTTT,CASIGDHTIYF
TRBJ1-5,TRBV6-1,NA,many,TGTGCCAGCAGTAAAACATGGGGGGGTGATCAGCCCCAGCATTTT,CASSKTWGGDQPQHF
TRBJ2-7,TRBV9,TRBD1,many,TGTGCCAGCAGCGTAGGATTAAGAGGGACAGGGACCAACTACGAGCAGTACTTC,CASSVGLRGTGTNYEQYF
TRBJ1-5,TRBV6-5,NA,many,TGTGCCAGCAGTTACTCGGGGGCCACCAATCAGCCCCAGCATTTT,CASSYSGATNQPQHF
TRBJ1-5,TRBV28,TRBD1,many,TGTGCCAGCAGTTTTGCCGTCGTAGGGACAGGGATGAATCAGCCCCAGCATTTT,CASSFAVVGTGMNQPQHF
TRBJ1-1,TRBV6-2/TRBV6-3,TRBD1,NA,TGCGCCAGCAGCAAACAGGGGGGCACTGAAGCTTTCTTT,CASSKQGGTEAFF
TRBJ2-4,TRBV11-2,TRBD1,many,TGTGCCAGCAGCTTCTCCCGGACAGGGGTCTCCTTAGGAGCCAAAAACATTCAGTACTTC,CASSFSRTGVSLGAKNIQYF
TRBJ2-4,TRBV2,NA,many,TGTGCCAGCAGTGAATGGGGGACACCTCAAAACATTCAGTACTTC,CASSEWGTPQNIQYF
TRBJ2-7,TRBV11-2,NA,NA,TGTGCCAGCAGCTTAGCAGGGGAGCCCTACGAGCAGTACTTC,CASSLAGEPYEQYF
TRBJ1-1,TRBV6-5,NA,many,TGTGCCAGCAGTTCACGGGGGAACACTGAAGCTTTCTTT,CASSSRGNTEAFF
TRBJ2-2,TRBV4-3,NA,many,TGCGCCAGCAGCCAAGAACCACTTAACACCGGGGAGCTGTTTTTT,CASSQEPLNTGELFF
TRBJ2-2,TRBV11-2,TRBD2,NA,TGTGCCAGCAGCTTAGACCTAGCGGGAGGCACCGGGGAGCTGTTTTTT,CASSLDLAGGTGELFF
TRBJ1-3,TRBV10-2,NA,many,TGCGCCAGCAGTGAGTTGGCTAACTCTGGAAACACCATATATTTT,CASSELANSGNTIYF
TRBJ1-2,TRBV5-5,NA,NA,TGTGCCAGCAGCTCTCTACTCGACGGCTATGGCTACACCTTC,CASSSLLDGYGYTF
TRBJ1-1,TRBV30,NA,many,TGTGCCTGGAGTGCCAGGGAGAACACTGAAGCTTTCTTT,CAWSARENTEAFF
TRBJ1-1,TRBV4-1,NA,many,TGCGCCAGCAGCCAGCTAGGAAGGTGGAACACTGAAGCTTTCTTT,CASSQLGRWNTEAFF
TRBJ2-7,TRBV6-1,TRBD2,many,TGTGCCAGCAGTGAAAGAAGTCCTGGGACTAGCGGGAAGGAGCAGTACTTT,CASSERSPGTSGKEQYF
TRBJ2-7,TRBV12-3/TRBV12-4,NA,many,TGTGCCAGCAGTTATGGACAGTCCTACGAGCAGTACTTC,CASSYGQSYEQYF
TRBJ2-2,TRBV28,NA,many,TGTGCCAGCAGTCCCCACAGGGTTGCCGGGGAGCTGTTTTTT,CASSPHRVAGELFF
TRBJ2-7,TRBV28,TRBD1,many,TGTGCCAGCAGTATTCCGGGACAGAACGTCTACGAGCAGTACTTC,CASSIPGQNVYEQYF